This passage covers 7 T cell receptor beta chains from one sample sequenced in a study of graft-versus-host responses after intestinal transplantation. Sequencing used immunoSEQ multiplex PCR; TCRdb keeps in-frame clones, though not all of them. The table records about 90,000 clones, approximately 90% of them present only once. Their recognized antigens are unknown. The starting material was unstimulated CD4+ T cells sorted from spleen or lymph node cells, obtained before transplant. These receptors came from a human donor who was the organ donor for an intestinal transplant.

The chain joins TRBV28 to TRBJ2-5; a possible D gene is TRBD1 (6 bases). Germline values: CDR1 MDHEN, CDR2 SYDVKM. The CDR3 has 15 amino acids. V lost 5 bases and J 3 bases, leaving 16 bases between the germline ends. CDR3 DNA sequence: TGTGCCAGCAGTATAGACAAAACAGGGAAAGAGACCCAGTACTTC. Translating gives CASSIDKTGKETQYF.

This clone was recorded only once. The CDR3 DNA sequence: TGCAGCGTTGGGGCGGGGGGCAATCAGCCCCAGCATTTT. This codes for CSVGAGGNQPQHF. The chain is built from TRBV29-1 and TRBJ1-5; D might be TRBD1 (5 bases). This CDR3 spans 13 amino acids. The germline V gene encodes CDR1 SQVTM and CDR2 ANQGSEA. V was cut by 4 bases and J by 2 bases, with 9 bases left in between.

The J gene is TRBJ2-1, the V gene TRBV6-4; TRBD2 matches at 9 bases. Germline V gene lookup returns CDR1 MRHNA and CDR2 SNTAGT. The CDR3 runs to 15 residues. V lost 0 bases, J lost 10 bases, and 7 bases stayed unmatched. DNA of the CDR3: TGTGCCAGCAGTGACTCTAGCGGGAGATATCGAGAGCAGTTCTTC. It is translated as CASSDSSGRYREQFF.

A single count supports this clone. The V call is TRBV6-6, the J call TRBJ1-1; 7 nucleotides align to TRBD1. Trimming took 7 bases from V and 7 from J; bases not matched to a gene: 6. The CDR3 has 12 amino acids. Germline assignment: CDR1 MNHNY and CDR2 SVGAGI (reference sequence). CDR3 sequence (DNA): TGTGCCAGCACCACGCAGGGGGGTGAAGCTTTCTTT. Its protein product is CASTTQGGEAFF.

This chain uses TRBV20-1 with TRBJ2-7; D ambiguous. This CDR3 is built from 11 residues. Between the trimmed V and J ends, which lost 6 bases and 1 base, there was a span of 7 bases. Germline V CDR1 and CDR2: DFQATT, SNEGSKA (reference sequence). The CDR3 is CSAPLSYEQYF. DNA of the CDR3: TGCAGTGCCCCCCTTTCCTACGAGCAGTACTTC.

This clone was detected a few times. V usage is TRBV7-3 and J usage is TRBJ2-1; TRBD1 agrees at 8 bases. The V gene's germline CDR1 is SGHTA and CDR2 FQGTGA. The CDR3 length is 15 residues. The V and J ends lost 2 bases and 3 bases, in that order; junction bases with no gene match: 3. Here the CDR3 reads CASSLAGQGYNEQFF. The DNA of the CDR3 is TGTGCCAGCAGCTTAGCCGGACAGGGCTACAATGAGCAGTTCTTC.

For the CDR3, the DNA is TGTGCCAGCAGCTTGGACATAACTGGAAACACCATATATTTT. It specifies CASSLDITGNTIYF. The J gene is TRBJ1-3, the V gene TRBV5-6; D remains ambiguous. Germline V lookup: CDR1 SGHDT, CDR2 YYEEEE. This CDR3 contains 14 residues. Trimming removed 0 bases at V and 2 bases at J, with 6 bases between. The variable domain in full, completed from reference TRBV5-6 and TRBJ1-3, reads DAGVTQSPTHLIKTRGQQVTLRCSPKSGHDTVSWYQQALGQGPQFIFQYYEEEERQRGNFPDRFSGHQFPNYSSELNVNALLLGDSALYLCASSLDITGNTIYFGEGSWLTVV.